Listed below are T cell receptor beta chains from one sample, sequenced in a study of Ad26.COV2.S vaccination and SARS-CoV-2 variants. The protocol was immunoSEQ multiplex PCR, while the TCRdb copy is restricted to in-frame clones and leaves out a portion. The table includes roughly 350,000 clones, about 87% detected once. Sequencing was performed on peripheral blood, taken in a trial of Ad26.COV2.S vaccine versus placebo. Source of these receptors: a person between 18 and 65 years old who received the Ad26.COV2.S COVID-19 vaccine or a placebo. Both conserved end residues are part of each CDR3. The order of the fields is clone size, J gene, D gene, V gene, CDR3 protein, CDR3 DNA. The D gene is left open where the match is weak. Not every row has a clone size; where given, it reads once, few, many or a size class.

size: NA; J: TRBJ2-2; D: NA; V: TRBV24-1; CDR3: CATSAQGITGELFF; DNA: TGTGCCACCAGTGCCCAGGGTATAACCGGGGAGCTGTTTTTT
size: NA; J: TRBJ2-1; D: NA; V: TRBV7-2; CDR3: CASSFYLTLNNEQFF; DNA: TGTGCCAGCAGCTTTTATCTTACCCTAAACAATGAGCAGTTCTTC
size: NA; J: TRBJ1-3; D: NA; V: TRBV19; CDR3: CASSTGTGNTIYF; DNA: TGTGCCAGTAGTACAGGGACGGGAAACACCATATATTTT
size: NA; J: TRBJ1-2; D: TRBD1; V: TRBV5-6; CDR3: CASGGQGGYTF; DNA: TGTGCCAGCGGTGGACAGGGAGGCTACACCTTC
size: NA; J: TRBJ2-2; D: NA; V: TRBV7-3; CDR3: CASSLIRGIPPTGELFF; DNA: TGTGCCAGCAGCTTAATTAGGGGCATACCACCTACCGGGGAGCTGTTTTTT
size: NA; J: TRBJ2-2; D: NA; V: TRBV2; CDR3: CASKDTGELFF; DNA: TGTGCCAGCAAAGACACCGGGGAGCTGTTTTTT
size: NA; J: TRBJ2-7; D: NA; V: TRBV9; CDR3: CASSPRPLATYEQYF; DNA: TGTGCCAGCAGCCCGCGACCCCTAGCCACATACGAGCAGTACTTC
size: NA; J: TRBJ2-1; D: TRBD2; V: TRBV5-8; CDR3: CASSFELAGNHEQFF; DNA: TGTGCCAGCAGCTTCGAACTAGCGGGAAATCATGAGCAGTTCTTC
size: NA; J: TRBJ1-2; D: NA; V: TRBV23-1; CDR3: CASPWGYTF; DNA: TGCGCCAGCCCGTGGGGCTACACCTTC
size: NA; J: TRBJ2-2; D: NA; V: TRBV6-6; CDR3: CASSYRAGELFF; DNA: TGTGCCAGCAGTTACAGGGCCGGGGAGCTGTTTTTT
size: NA; J: TRBJ1-3; D: NA; V: TRBV19; CDR3: CASRTSFNGNTIYF; DNA: TGTGCCAGCAGAACAAGCTTTAATGGAAACACCATATATTTT
size: NA; J: TRBJ2-3; D: NA; V: TRBV28; CDR3: CASFSLTDTQYF; DNA: TGTGCCAGCTTCTCGCTCACAGATACGCAGTATTTT
size: NA; J: TRBJ1-5; D: TRBD1; V: TRBV30; CDR3: CAWSLRDRGNQPQHF; DNA: TGTGCCTGGAGCCTCCGGGACAGGGGGAATCAGCCCCAGCATTTT
size: NA; J: TRBJ2-2; D: NA; V: TRBV5-8; CDR3: CASSPQWGTYTGELFF; DNA: TGTGCCAGCAGCCCGCAGTGGGGGACTTACACCGGGGAGCTGTTTTTT
size: few; J: TRBJ1-5; D: TRBD1; V: TRBV6-5; CDR3: CASSSRQGHNQPQHF; DNA: TGTGCCAGCAGTTCAAGACAGGGACACAATCAGCCCCAGCATTTT
size: NA; J: TRBJ2-1; D: NA; V: TRBV28; CDR3: CASSLFGVSHEQFF; DNA: TGTGCCAGCAGTTTATTTGGGGTATCCCATGAGCAGTTCTTC
size: NA; J: TRBJ1-1; D: NA; V: TRBV2; CDR3: CASSGPQGKGTEAFF; DNA: TGTGCCAGCAGTGGTCCTCAGGGGAAAGGCACTGAAGCTTTCTTT
size: few; J: TRBJ2-1; D: TRBD2; V: TRBV24-1; CDR3: CATSRNSGGLSYNEQFF; DNA: TGTGCCACCAGTCGGAATAGCGGGGGATTATCCTACAATGAGCAGTTCTTC
size: few; J: TRBJ2-5; D: TRBD2; V: TRBV7-3; CDR3: CASSEKRGHQETQYF; DNA: TGTGCCAGCAGCGAGAAGCGGGGGCACCAAGAGACCCAGTACTTC
size: NA; J: TRBJ1-5; D: NA; V: TRBV15; CDR3: CATSREVGYSNQPQHF; DNA: TGTGCCACCAGCAGAGAGGTAGGATATAGCAATCAGCCCCAGCATTTT
size: NA; J: TRBJ2-3; D: NA; V: TRBV25-1; CDR3: CASSGGPDTQYF; DNA: TGTGCCAGCTCCGGGGGTCCAGATACGCAGTATTTT
size: NA; J: TRBJ2-7; D: NA; V: TRBV25-1; CDR3: CASSEGSIPYEQYF; DNA: TGTGCCAGCAGTGAGGGGTCGATACCCTACGAGCAGTACTTC
size: NA; J: TRBJ2-6; D: NA; V: TRBV18; CDR3: CASSPVQGGLTEANVLTF; DNA: TGTGCCAGCTCACCGGTTCAGGGGGGATTAACTGAAGCCAACGTCCTGACTTTC
size: NA; J: TRBJ1-2; D: TRBD1; V: TRBV23-1; CDR3: CASSQNVSRTGAYGYTF; DNA: TGCGCCAGCAGTCAAAATGTGTCCCGGACAGGTGCCTATGGCTACACCTTC